A selection of T cell receptor beta chains follows, all from one sample in a study of cytomegalovirus exposure and HLA in healthy donors. The repertoire was sequenced with immunoSEQ multiplex PCR; TCRdb's copy has only in-frame clones and lacks some. This table has approximately 130,000 clones, 70% to 75% appearing once. The sample taken for sequencing was PBMCs. These receptors originate from a man younger than 40 in good health and CMV-seronegative. Both conserved end residues are part of each CDR3. The D gene is left open where the match is weak. Not all rows give a size; the values are once, few, many and, for expanded clones, a class.

J gene	V gene	clone size	D gene	CDR3 DNA	CDR3 protein
TRBJ2-5	TRBV5-6	-	-	TGTGCCAGCAGCCGGGACTTCCAAGAGACCCAGTACTTC	CASSRDFQETQYF
TRBJ1-1	TRBV9	-	TRBD1	TGTGCCAGCAGCGCGAGAGGGGACAGGGGTAGTGAAGCTTTCTTT	CASSARGDRGSEAFF
TRBJ2-3	TRBV7-9	-	TRBD2	TGTGCCAGAACTAGCGGGGGTTCAGATACGCAGTATTTT	CARTSGGSDTQYF
TRBJ1-1	TRBV6-1	-	-	TGTGCCAGCAGTGAAGCAGGGGGTCGCACTGAAGCTTTCTTT	CASSEAGGRTEAFF
TRBJ1-4	TRBV7-2	-	TRBD1	TGTGCCAGCAGCCGACAGGGGACTCCTGGTAATGAAAAACTGTTTTTT	CASSRQGTPGNEKLFF
TRBJ2-5	TRBV6-5	few	-	TGTGCCAGCAGTTACGCGGGGATTTTGGGGGAGACCCAGTACTTC	CASSYAGILGETQYF
TRBJ1-2	TRBV19	-	TRBD1	TGTGCCAGTATTGAGAGACAGGGGATAAGGGGCTACACCTTC	CASIERQGIRGYTF
TRBJ1-1	TRBV7-2	-	TRBD1	TGTGCCAGCAGCTTAAGACCCGGGACAGGGTTGGACACTGAAGCTTTCTTT	CASSLRPGTGLDTEAFF
TRBJ2-1	TRBV4-1	-	-	TGCGCCAGCAGCCAAGAGACGGGTCCCTACAATGAGCAGTTCTTC	CASSQETGPYNEQFF
TRBJ2-3	TRBV5-1	-	TRBD2	TGCGCCAGCAGCGTGGGACTAGCGGGGGTTAAAGATACGCAGTATTTT	CASSVGLAGVKDTQYF
TRBJ2-5	TRBV5-1	once	-	TGCGCCAGCAGCTTGGAATCCAAAGAGACCCAGTACTTC	CASSLESKETQYF
TRBJ1-5	TRBV30	few	-	TGTGCCTGGAGTACTCAGGGGTATAGCAATCAGCCCCAGCATTTT	CAWSTQGYSNQPQHF
TRBJ2-2	TRBV28	-	TRBD2	TGTGCCAGCAGTACTAGCGGGGGGGAGGCCGGGGAGCTGTTTTTT	CASSTSGGEAGELFF
TRBJ1-5	TRBV7-2	-	-	TGTGCCAGCAGCTTATCGGGCAATCAGCCCCAGCATTTT	CASSLSGNQPQHF
TRBJ2-5	TRBV9	-	TRBD2	TGTGCCAGCAGCGGAACTAGCGGGAGGGCCACAGAGACCCAGTACTTC	CASSGTSGRATETQYF
TRBJ2-4	TRBV20-1	once	-	TGCAGTTCCCGGGGAGCGGCCCGTCAGTACTTC	CSSRGAARQYF
TRBJ2-2	TRBV9	-	TRBD1	TGTGCCAGCAGCGCCCGGACAGGGGCGAACACCGGGGAGCTGTTTTTT	CASSARTGANTGELFF
TRBJ1-2	TRBV29-1	-	TRBD1	TGCAGCGTCTCACAGGGGGTCGACTATGGCTACACCTTC	CSVSQGVDYGYTF
TRBJ2-5	TRBV7-6	-	-	TGTGCCAGCAGCTTACCCCGCTTGGCGGGGCCGAAAGAGACCCAGTACTTC	CASSLPRLAGPKETQYF
TRBJ2-7	TRBV2	-	TRBD1	TGTGCCAGCAGTGGGGACTCCGGGACAGGCCTCTACGAGCAGTACTTC	CASSGDSGTGLYEQYF
TRBJ2-5	TRBV5-1	-	-	TGCGCCAGCAGCTTGGCCGGGGACACCGGAGAGACCCAGTACTTC	CASSLAGDTGETQYF
TRBJ2-1	TRBV5-1	-	-	TGCGCCAGCAGCTTGGTATCCGGCGGCGATGAGCAGTTCTTC	CASSLVSGGDEQFF
TRBJ1-1	TRBV4-3	-	TRBD1	TGCGCCAGCAGCCACCGGGACAGGGGGCCCACTGAAGCTTTCTTT	CASSHRDRGPTEAFF
TRBJ1-1	TRBV6-5	-	-	TGTGCCAGCAGTTACTCGACAGGTCAGGGAGCTTTCTTT	CASSYSTGQGAFF
TRBJ1-2	TRBV28	-	TRBD1	TGTGCCAGCGTTGGGACAGCTTTTTTCGGCTACACCTTC	CASVGTAFFGYTF
TRBJ2-5	TRBV7-3	-	TRBD2	TGTGCCAGCAGCGACGGAATGCGGGGGAGCCAAGAGACCCAGTACTTC	CASSDGMRGSQETQYF
TRBJ2-3	TRBV5-1	-	-	TGCGCCAGCAGCGGCGGGACAGCGCCTAGCACAGATACGCAGTATTTT	CASSGGTAPSTDTQYF
TRBJ2-7	TRBV5-6	-	TRBD2	TGTGCCAGCAGCTTGGCACCGGGACTAGCGGGGGGGCCCCACTACGAGCAGTACTTC	CASSLAPGLAGGPHYEQYF
TRBJ2-1	TRBV5-1	-	TRBD2	TGCGCCAGCGGCAGGGGGACTAGCGGGAGTAATGAGCAGTTCTTC	CASGRGTSGSNEQFF
TRBJ2-5	TRBV27	-	TRBD2	TGTGCCAGCAGTCACCTTAGCGGGGGAGGGACCCAGTACTTC	CASSHLSGGGTQYF
TRBJ2-2	TRBV9	few	-	TGTGCCAGCAGCGTAGGGGGGGACACCGGGGAGCTGTTTTTT	CASSVGGDTGELFF
TRBJ2-7	TRBV7-9	-	TRBD2	TGTGCCAGCAGCCCGGATAGCGGGACGAGCTCCTACGAGCAGTACTTC	CASSPDSGTSSYEQYF
TRBJ2-7	TRBV4-1	few	-	TGCGCCAGCAGCCGCCCGGGACTGACTTACGAGCAGTACTTC	CASSRPGLTYEQYF
TRBJ2-5	TRBV25-1	-	TRBD1	TGTGCCAGTTCAAGACCGGGACAGGGAGGGGAGACCCAGTACTTC	CASSRPGQGGETQYF
TRBJ2-3	TRBV18	-	TRBD2	TGTGCCAGCTCACCAACCCATCGTCTAGCGGGAGAGGAAAGTACGCAGTATTTT	CASSPTHRLAGEESTQYF
TRBJ2-1	TRBV6-4	-	TRBD1	TGTGCCAGCAGGGAGGTCCCGGGACAGGTACGTGACTCCTACAATGAGCAGTTCTTC	CASREVPGQVRDSYNEQFF
TRBJ2-7	TRBV7-9	-	TRBD2	TGTGCCAGCAGCTTAGAGGTCGCTAGCGGGAGGTACGAGCAGTACTTC	CASSLEVASGRYEQYF
TRBJ2-5	TRBV7-2	-	TRBD2	TGTGCCAGCAGCCCACGGACTAGAGACGTTGAGACCCAGTACTTC	CASSPRTRDVETQYF
TRBJ2-3	TRBV7-3	once	TRBD2	TGTGCCAGCAGGTCTACCGGGACTAGCTTCACAGATACGCAGTATTTT	CASRSTGTSFTDTQYF
TRBJ2-1	TRBV4-3	few	-	TGCGCCAGCAGCCAAGATCCCCAGAAACCTTCCTCCTACAATGAGCAGTTCTTC	CASSQDPQKPSSYNEQFF
TRBJ1-2	TRBV4-3	-	TRBD1	TGCGCCAGCAGCCAAGATGTCGCAGGGGGCTACAACTATGGCTACACCTTC	CASSQDVAGGYNYGYTF
TRBJ1-1	TRBV4-1	once	TRBD1	TGCGCCAGCAGCCGCGGGAAAGGACAGGCGTACCTGAACACTGAAGCTTTCTTT	CASSRGKGQAYLNTEAFF
TRBJ2-1	TRBV10-2	-	TRBD2	TGCGCCAGCAGGGGGGGCGGGAGGTATGAGCAGTTCTTC	CASRGGGRYEQFF